Listed below are T cell receptor beta chains from one sample, sequenced in a study of T cells of healthy individuals. TCRdb used MiXCR to reprocess the 5' RACE reads, holding one entry per CDR3 protein. The sample lists 63,000 or so distinct CDR3 sequences, around 15% occurring once. These receptors all come from a human donor in good health. Both conserved end residues are part of each CDR3. A D gene is named only where the DNA matches it firmly. Not all rows give a size; the values are once, few, many and, for expanded clones, a class.

v_call,j_call,clone_size,d_call,cdr3_aa,cdr3_nt
TRBV12-3/TRBV12-4,TRBJ1-3,many,TRBD1,CASSQTGPKPTIYF,TGTGCCAGCAGTCAGACAGGGCCAAAACCCACCATATATTTT
TRBV14,TRBJ1-1,.,TRBD1,CASSAGTGGWYTEAFF,TGTGCCAGCAGTGCCGGGACAGGGGGCTGGTACACTGAAGCTTTCTTT
TRBV12-3/TRBV12-4,TRBJ1-6,many,TRBD1,CASRGALGTGNSPLHF,TGTGCCAGCAGGGGGGCGTTGGGGACAGGGAATTCACCCCTCCACTTT
TRBV3-1,TRBJ2-1,.,TRBD2,CASSQARGGVEFF,TGTGCCAGCAGCCAAGCGCGGGGGGGGGTAGAGTTCTTC
TRBV29-1,TRBJ2-2,few,.,CSVDSGEGTGELFF,TGCAGCGTGGACTCGGGAGAAGGAACCGGGGAGCTGTTTTTT
TRBV5-1,TRBJ2-7,many,TRBD1,CASSLQGPSYEQYF,TGCGCCAGCAGCTTACAGGGGCCTAGCTACGAGCAGTACTTC
TRBV18,TRBJ1-1,many,TRBD1,CASSLRQGWITEAFF,TGTGCCAGCTCATTGAGACAGGGATGGATCACTGAAGCTTTCTTT
TRBV6-2/TRBV6-3,TRBJ2-7,.,.,CASSTIGGTSYEQYF,TGTGCCAGCAGTACGATTGGCGGGACCTCCTACGAGCAGTACTTC
TRBV3-1,TRBJ1-4,many,.,CASSQVRGEGEKLFF,TGTGCCAGCAGCCAAGTCCGGGGGGAAGGTGAAAAACTGTTTTTT
TRBV4-1,TRBJ1-2,many,TRBD1,CASSQGGGSPYGYTF,TGCGCCAGCAGCCAAGGAGGGGGCTCTCCCTATGGCTACACCTTC
TRBV2,TRBJ1-1,few,.,CASGSDSGQFNTEAFF,TGTGCCAGCGGTAGTGACAGTGGACAGTTTAACACTGAAGCTTTCTTT
TRBV3-1,TRBJ1-4,many,TRBD1,CASSQGDRGEEKLFF,TGTGCCAGCAGCCAAGGAGACAGGGGGGAGGAAAAACTGTTTTTT
TRBV7-2,TRBJ2-5,many,.,CASSLDRTGGTQYF,TGTGCCAGCAGCCTGGACAGGACGGGAGGGACCCAGTACTTC
TRBV11-1,TRBJ2-3,few,.,CASKRGSADTQYF,TGTGCCAGCAAAAGGGGATCGGCAGATACGCAGTATTTT
TRBV7-9,TRBJ2-5,.,.,CASSLVGGLGETQYF,TGTGCCAGCAGCCTAGTCGGGGGGCTGGGCGAGACCCAGTACTTC
TRBV28,TRBJ2-5,many,TRBD2,CASSYSAGLALSF,TGTGCCAGCAGTTACTCCGCGGGACTAGCGCTCTCCTTC
TRBV2,TRBJ2-3,.,TRBD2,CASQGLAGRGPTDTQYF,TGTGCCAGCCAGGGACTAGCGGGAAGAGGTCCAACAGATACGCAGTATTTT
TRBV4-3,TRBJ2-1,few,TRBD2,CASSQVASGRSGEQFF,TGCGCCAGCAGCCAAGTGGCTAGCGGGAGATCTGGTGAGCAGTTCTTC
TRBV12-3/TRBV12-4,TRBJ1-1,many,.,CASRSDGNTEAFF,TGTGCCAGCAGATCTGACGGGAACACTGAAGCTTTCTTT
TRBV18,TRBJ1-1,few,.,CASSPPSRDRTEAFF,TGTGCCAGCTCACCACCGTCTCGGGATAGGACTGAAGCTTTCTTT
TRBV27,TRBJ1-1,many,TRBD1,CASSLITGTGLTEAFF,TGTGCCAGCAGTTTAATAACCGGGACAGGGCTCACTGAAGCTTTCTTT
TRBV6-2/TRBV6-3,TRBJ1-5,.,TRBD1,CASSYDKTGVNQPQHF,TGTGCCAGCAGTTACGATAAAACAGGGGTCAATCAGCCCCAGCATTTT
TRBV6-2/TRBV6-3,TRBJ2-7,few,.,CASSPLRKAYEQYF,TGTGCCAGCAGCCCACTCCGTAAAGCCTACGAGCAGTACTTC
TRBV12-3/TRBV12-4,TRBJ2-3,many,.,CASSRSGRADTQYF,TGTGCCAGCAGCCGATCAGGCCGGGCAGATACGCAGTATTTT
TRBV6-1,TRBJ1-2,.,.,CASSGPGRPLF,TGTGCCAGCAGTGGGCCAGGACGGCCTCTCTTC
TRBV7-8,TRBJ2-3,.,TRBD2,CASSLAPSGSTDTQYF,TGTGCCAGCAGCTTAGCGCCTAGCGGGAGCACAGATACGCAGTATTTT
TRBV9,TRBJ2-7,few,TRBD2,CASSVGHGGGDEQYF,TGTGCCAGCAGTGTAGGGCATGGCGGGGGGGACGAGCAGTACTTC
TRBV29-1,TRBJ2-7,many,.,CSVRSKGSYEQYF,TGCAGCGTCAGGTCCAAGGGATCCTACGAGCAGTACTTC
TRBV19,TRBJ2-1,many,.,CASSVTRHEQFF,TGTGCCAGTAGTGTGACACGACATGAGCAGTTCTTC
TRBV3-1,TRBJ2-1,many,.,CASSPRDSLYNEQFF,TGTGCCAGCAGCCCCCGGGACTCATTATACAATGAGCAGTTCTTC
TRBV10-3,TRBJ1-3,few,.,CAISESGLVGNTIYF,TGTGCCATCAGTGAGTCGGGACTGGTTGGAAACACCATATATTTT
TRBV28,TRBJ1-1,.,.,CAATGRGNTEAFF,TGTGCCGCCACAGGGAGGGGAAACACTGAAGCTTTCTTT
TRBV20-1,TRBJ2-7,.,TRBD2,CSATASGRTYEQYF,TGCAGTGCTACTGCTAGCGGGCGGACCTACGAGCAGTACTTC
TRBV7-6,TRBJ2-1,.,.,CASSLRRTVGWNEQFF,TGTGCCAGCAGCCTCCGTAGGACTGTGGGATGGAATGAGCAGTTCTTC
TRBV7-9,TRBJ2-7,few,.,CASSSFANGGDSYEQYF,TGTGCCAGCAGCTCTTTTGCAAACGGGGGCGACTCCTACGAGCAGTACTTC
TRBV12-3/TRBV12-4,TRBJ1-2,many,.,CASSSRTPYGYTF,TGTGCCAGCAGTTCCCGGACTCCTTATGGCTACACCTTC
TRBV7-3,TRBJ2-2,.,TRBD1,CASSLPGQGVSGELFF,TGTGCCAGCAGCTTACCTGGACAGGGGGTTTCCGGGGAGCTGTTTTTT
TRBV2,TRBJ2-5,.,TRBD2,CASSAGTSGGRQETQYF,TGTGCCAGCAGCGCCGGGACTAGCGGGGGCAGACAAGAGACCCAGTACTTC
TRBV9,TRBJ2-5,few,.,CASSVGSTLRETQYF,TGTGCCAGCAGCGTAGGGTCAACCCTCCGAGAGACCCAGTACTTC
TRBV4-1,TRBJ2-6,few,.,CASSHSVTHSGANVLTF,TGCGCCAGCAGCCACAGTGTCACCCACTCTGGGGCCAACGTCCTGACTTTC